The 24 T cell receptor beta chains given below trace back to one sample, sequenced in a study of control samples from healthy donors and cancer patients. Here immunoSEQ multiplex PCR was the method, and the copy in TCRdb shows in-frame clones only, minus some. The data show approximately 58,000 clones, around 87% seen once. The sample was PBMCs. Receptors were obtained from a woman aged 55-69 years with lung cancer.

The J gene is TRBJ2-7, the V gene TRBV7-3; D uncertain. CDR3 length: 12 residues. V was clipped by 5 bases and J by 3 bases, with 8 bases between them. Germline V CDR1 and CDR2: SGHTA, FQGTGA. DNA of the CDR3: TGTGCCAGCAGCGCAAATGGCTACGAGCAGTACTTC. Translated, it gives CASSANGYEQYF.

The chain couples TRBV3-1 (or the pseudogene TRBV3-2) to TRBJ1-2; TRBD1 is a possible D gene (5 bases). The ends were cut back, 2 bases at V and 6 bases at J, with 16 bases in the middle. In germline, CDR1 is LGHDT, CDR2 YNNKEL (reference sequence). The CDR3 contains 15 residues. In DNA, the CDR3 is TGTGCCAGCAGCCAACGAAATGACAGAGCAGATGGCTACACCTTC. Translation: CASSQRNDRADGYTF.

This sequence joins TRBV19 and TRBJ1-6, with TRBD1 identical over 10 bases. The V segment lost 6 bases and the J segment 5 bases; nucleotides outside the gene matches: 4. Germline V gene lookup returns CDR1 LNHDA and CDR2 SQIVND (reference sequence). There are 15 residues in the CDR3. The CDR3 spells CASSKDRGNNSPLHF. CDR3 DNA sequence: TGTGCCAGTAGCAAGGACAGGGGGAATAATTCACCCCTCCACTTT.

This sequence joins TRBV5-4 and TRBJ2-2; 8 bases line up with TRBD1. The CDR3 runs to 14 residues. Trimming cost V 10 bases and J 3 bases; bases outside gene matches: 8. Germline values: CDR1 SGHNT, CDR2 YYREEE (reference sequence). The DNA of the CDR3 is TGTGCCTCTCAGGGGGCCAGGGACACCGGGGAGCTGTTTTTT. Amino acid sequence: CASQGARDTGELFF.

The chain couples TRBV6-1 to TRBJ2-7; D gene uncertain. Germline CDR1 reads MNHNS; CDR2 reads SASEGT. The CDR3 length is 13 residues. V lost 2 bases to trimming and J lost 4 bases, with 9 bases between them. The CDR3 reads CASSEPAEYEQYF. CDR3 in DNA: TGTGCCAGCAGTGAACCGGCCGAATACGAGCAGTACTTC.

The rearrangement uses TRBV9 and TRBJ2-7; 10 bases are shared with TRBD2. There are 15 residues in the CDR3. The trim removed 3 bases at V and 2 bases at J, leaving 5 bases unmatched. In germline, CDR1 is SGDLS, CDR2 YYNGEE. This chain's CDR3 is CASSGLAGAAYEQYF. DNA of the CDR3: TGTGCCAGCAGCGGGCTAGCGGGAGCTGCCTACGAGCAGTACTTC.

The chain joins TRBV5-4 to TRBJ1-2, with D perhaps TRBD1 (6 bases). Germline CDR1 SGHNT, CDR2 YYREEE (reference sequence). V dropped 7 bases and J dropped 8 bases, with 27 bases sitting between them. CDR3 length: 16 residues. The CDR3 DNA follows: TGTGCCAGCCAAGCAAGGCGGGAGGGGGACGGGCGAGGCTACACCTTC. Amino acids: CASQARREGDGRGYTF.

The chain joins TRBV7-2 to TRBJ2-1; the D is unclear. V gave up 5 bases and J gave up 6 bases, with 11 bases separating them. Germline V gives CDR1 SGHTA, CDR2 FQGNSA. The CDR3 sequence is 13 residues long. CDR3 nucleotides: TGTGCCAGCAGCGCCGCCATGATCAATGAGCAGTTCTTC. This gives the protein CASSAAMINEQFF.

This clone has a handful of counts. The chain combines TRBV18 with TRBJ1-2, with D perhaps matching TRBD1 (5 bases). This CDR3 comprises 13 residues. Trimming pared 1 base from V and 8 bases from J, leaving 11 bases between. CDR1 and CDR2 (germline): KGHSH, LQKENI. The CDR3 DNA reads TGTGCCAGCTCACCACGCAGGGAAGAAGGCTACACCTTC. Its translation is CASSPRREEGYTF.

This chain's CDR3 is CASIPRGTGSNQPQHF. In DNA, the CDR3 is TGTGCCAGCATCCCGCGTGGGACAGGGAGCAATCAGCCCCAGCATTTT. The gene calls are TRBV28 and TRBJ1-5, with 9 bases that match TRBD1. Trimming cost V 7 bases and J 1 base; bases outside gene matches: 8. CDR1 is MDHEN, CDR2 SYDVKM, per germline. The CDR3 is made up of 16 amino acids.

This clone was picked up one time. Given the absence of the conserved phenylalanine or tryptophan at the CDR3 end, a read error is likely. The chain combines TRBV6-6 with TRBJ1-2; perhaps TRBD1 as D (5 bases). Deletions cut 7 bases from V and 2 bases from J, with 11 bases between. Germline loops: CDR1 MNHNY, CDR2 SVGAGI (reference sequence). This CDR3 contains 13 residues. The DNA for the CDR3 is TGTGCCAGCAAGGAATCAGGGAACTATGGCTACACCCTC. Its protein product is CASKESGNYGYTL.

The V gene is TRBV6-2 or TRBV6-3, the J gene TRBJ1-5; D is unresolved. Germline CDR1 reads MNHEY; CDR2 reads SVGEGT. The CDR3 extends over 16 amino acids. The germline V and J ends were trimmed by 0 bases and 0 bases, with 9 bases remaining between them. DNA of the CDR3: TGTGCCAGCAGTTACTCGATACAGTTTAGCAATCAGCCCCAGCATTTT. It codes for CASSYSIQFSNQPQHF.

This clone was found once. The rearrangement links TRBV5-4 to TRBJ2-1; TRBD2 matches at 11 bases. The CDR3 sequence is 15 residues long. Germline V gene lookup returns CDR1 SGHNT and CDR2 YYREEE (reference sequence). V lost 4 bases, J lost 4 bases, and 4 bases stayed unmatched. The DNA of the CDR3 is TGTGCCAGCAGCACCGGGACTAGCGGATACAATGAGCAGTTCTTC. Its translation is CASSTGTSGYNEQFF.

The chain's CDR3 is CASSPSTGVFHTEAFF. CDR3 DNA sequence: TGTGCCAGCTCACCCTCGACAGGGGTTTTTCACACTGAAGCTTTCTTT. The gene calls are TRBV18 and TRBJ1-1; 8 nucleotides agree with TRBD1. This CDR3 spans 16 amino acids. Unmatched junction bases numbered 9, after V lost 3 bases and J lost 3 bases. Germline V gives CDR1 KGHSH, CDR2 LQKENI.

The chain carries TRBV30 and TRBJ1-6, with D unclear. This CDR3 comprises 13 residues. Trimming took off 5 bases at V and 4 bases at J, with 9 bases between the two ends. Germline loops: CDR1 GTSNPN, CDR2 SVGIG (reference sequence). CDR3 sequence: CAWQWIYNSPLHF. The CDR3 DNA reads TGTGCCTGGCAGTGGATTTATAATTCACCCCTCCACTTT.

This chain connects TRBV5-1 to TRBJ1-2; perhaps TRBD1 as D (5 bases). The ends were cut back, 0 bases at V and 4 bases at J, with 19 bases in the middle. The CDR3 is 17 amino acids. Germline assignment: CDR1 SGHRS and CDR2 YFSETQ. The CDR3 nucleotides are TGCGCCAGCAGCTTGGGGCTTAACCGGGACGCAGGCTATGGCTACACCTTC. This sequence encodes CASSLGLNRDAGYGYTF.

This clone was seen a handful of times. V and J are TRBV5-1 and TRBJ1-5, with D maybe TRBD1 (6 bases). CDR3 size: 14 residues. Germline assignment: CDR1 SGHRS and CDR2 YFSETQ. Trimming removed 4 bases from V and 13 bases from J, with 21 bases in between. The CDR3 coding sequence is TGCGCCAGCAGCCTCGGGGGGCAAGCGGATCCTCAGCATTTT. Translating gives CASSLGGQADPQHF.

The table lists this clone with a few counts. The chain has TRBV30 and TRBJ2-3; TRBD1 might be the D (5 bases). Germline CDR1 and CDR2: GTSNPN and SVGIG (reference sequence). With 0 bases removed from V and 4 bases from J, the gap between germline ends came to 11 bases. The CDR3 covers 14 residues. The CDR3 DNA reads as TGTGCCTGGAGTGTAAATAGGGGCGCAGATACGCAGTATTTT. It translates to CAWSVNRGADTQYF. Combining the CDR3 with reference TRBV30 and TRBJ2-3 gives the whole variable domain SQTIHQWPATLVQPVGSPLSLECTVEGTSNPNLYWYRQAAGRGLQLLFYSVGIGQISSEVPQNLSASRPQDRQFILSSKKLLLSDSGFYLCAWSVNRGADTQYFGPGTRLTVL.

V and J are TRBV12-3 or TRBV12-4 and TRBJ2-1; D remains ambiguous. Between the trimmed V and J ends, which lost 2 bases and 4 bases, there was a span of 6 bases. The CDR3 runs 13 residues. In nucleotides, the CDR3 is TGTGCCAGCAGTTTACTGGAGTACAATGAGCAGTTCTTC. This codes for CASSLLEYNEQFF.

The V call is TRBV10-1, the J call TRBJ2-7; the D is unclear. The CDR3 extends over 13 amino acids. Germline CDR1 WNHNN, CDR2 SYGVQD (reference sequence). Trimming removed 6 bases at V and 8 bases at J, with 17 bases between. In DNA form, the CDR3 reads TGCGCCAGCAGCCCGGACGGTTCTACGAAGCAGTACTTC. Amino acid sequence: CASSPDGSTKQYF.

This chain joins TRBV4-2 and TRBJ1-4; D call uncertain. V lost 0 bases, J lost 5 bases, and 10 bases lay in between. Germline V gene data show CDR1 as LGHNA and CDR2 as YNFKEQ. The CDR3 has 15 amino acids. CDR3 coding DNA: TGTGCCAGCAGCCAAGACGCCAGGAGGAATGAAAAACTGTTTTTT. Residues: CASSQDARRNEKLFF.

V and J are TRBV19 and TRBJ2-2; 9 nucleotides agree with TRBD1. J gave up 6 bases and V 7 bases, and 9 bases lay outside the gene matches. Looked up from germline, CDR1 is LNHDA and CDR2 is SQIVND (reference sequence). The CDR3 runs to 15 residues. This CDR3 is CASTGQGTIAGELFF. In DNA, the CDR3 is TGTGCCAGTACCGGACAGGGGACAATCGCCGGGGAGCTGTTTTTT.

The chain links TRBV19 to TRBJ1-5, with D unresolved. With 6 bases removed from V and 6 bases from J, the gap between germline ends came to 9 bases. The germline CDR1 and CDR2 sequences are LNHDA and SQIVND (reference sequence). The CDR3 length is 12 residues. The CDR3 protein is CASSGLSQPQHF. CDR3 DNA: TGTGCCAGTAGCGGGTTGAGTCAGCCCCAGCATTTT.

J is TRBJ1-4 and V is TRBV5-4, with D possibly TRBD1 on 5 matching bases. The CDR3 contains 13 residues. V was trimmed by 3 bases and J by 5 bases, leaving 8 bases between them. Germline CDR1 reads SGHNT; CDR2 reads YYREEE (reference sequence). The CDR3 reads CASSSRGNEKLFF. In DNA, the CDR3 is TGTGCCAGCAGCTCCCGGGGGAATGAAAAACTGTTTTTT. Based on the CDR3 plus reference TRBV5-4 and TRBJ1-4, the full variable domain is ETGVTQSPTHLIKTRGQQVTLRCSSQSGHNTVSWYQQALGQGPQFIFQYYREEENGRGNFPPRFSGLQFPNYSSELNVNALELDDSALYLCASSSRGNEKLFFGSGTQLSVL.